This paragraph reports one T cell receptor (beta chain). What it recognizes is unknown. Method: immunoSEQ multiplex PCR; TCRdb's copy keeps in-frame clones and lacks some. The sample shows approximately 190,000 clones, over 85% of them seen only once. The data belong to a study of T cell responses to AZD1222 COVID-19 vaccine. Findings of the study overall: Donors, mostly white British, included more females; clonal diversity was possibly underestimated. After two AZD1222 doses, spike-specific TCR breadth and depth rose versus day 0. Regions 160-218 and 743-854 held dominance among vaccine-associated CD4 TCRs, which spanned spike. Nearly half of spike-specific TCRs reportedly go after variant regions that carry no mutations.

V lost 4 bases and J 4 bases, leaving 11 bases between the germline ends. The V gene's germline CDR1 is SGHNT and CDR2 YYREEE (reference sequence). The CDR3 is 14 residues long. The sample was peripheral blood, taken 28 days after the second dose of the MenACWY control vaccine. This rearrangement joins TRBV5-4 to TRBJ2-2, with D hard to call. This clonotype originated in an adult who received the MenACWY meningococcal vaccine as a control. CDR3 DNA: TGTGCCAGCAGCCCTAGTACGAGCACCGGGGAGCTGTTTTTT. It codes for CASSPSTSTGELFF.